Shown below are 14 T cell receptor beta chains from a single sample sequenced in a study of cytomegalovirus exposure and HLA in healthy donors. 13 Jbeta primers and 60 Vbeta primers were used for the PCR. The table came from immunoSEQ multiplex PCR; TCRdb's copy has only in-frame clones and leaves some out. The table includes around 110,000 clones, around 80% detected once. Material for sequencing was PBMCs. These receptors were collected from a man aged 25 to 40 in good health and CMV-seronegative.

This chain links TRBV4-1 with TRBJ2-7; 8 nucleotides match TRBD1. Unmatched junction bases numbered 10, after V lost 4 bases and J lost 5 bases. Looked up from germline, CDR1 is MGHRA and CDR2 is YSYEKL. The CDR3 loop spans 15 amino acids. The CDR3 sequence is CASSRLPAGGHEQYF. DNA of the CDR3: TGCGCCAGCAGCCGCCTCCCGGCAGGGGGCCACGAGCAGTACTTC.

The chain couples TRBV7-9 to TRBJ2-7; TRBD2 agrees at 7 bases. Unmatched junction bases numbered 7, after V lost 8 bases and J lost 3 bases. Per germline, CDR1 SEHNR and CDR2 FQNEAQ (reference sequence). The CDR3 spans 13 residues. The CDR3 here is CASGALASYEQYF. The CDR3 DNA follows: TGTGCCAGCGGCGCACTAGCGAGCTACGAGCAGTACTTC. Supplemented by reference TRBV7-9 and TRBJ2-7, the full variable domain reads DTGVSQNPRHKITKRGQNVTFRCDPISEHNRLYWYRQTLGQGPEFLTYFQNEAQLEKSRLLSDRFSAERPKGSFSTLEIQRTEQGDSAMYLCASGALASYEQYFGPGTRLTVT.

The V and J genes are TRBV7-9 and TRBJ2-7; possible D gene TRBD1, 5 bases. Germline values: CDR1 SEHNR, CDR2 FQNEAQ (reference sequence). The CDR3 contains 13 residues. V was shortened by 1 base and J by 3 bases, with 7 bases between the two germline ends. CDR3 in amino acids: CASSLGQIYEQYF. Written as DNA, the CDR3 is TGTGCCAGCAGCTTAGGACAGATCTACGAGCAGTACTTC.

V and J are TRBV11-2 and TRBJ2-3; TRBD1 is a possible D gene (5 bases). Germline CDR1 is SGHAT and CDR2 is FQNNGV. The CDR3 has 15 residues. V was clipped by 1 base and J by 2 bases, with 10 bases between them. The CDR3 is CASSLVWGTTDTQYF. CDR3 DNA sequence: TGTGCCAGCAGCTTAGTGTGGGGCACCACAGATACGCAGTATTTT. The variable domain in full, completed from reference TRBV11-2 and TRBJ2-3, reads EAGVAQSPRYKIIEKRQSVAFWCNPISGHATLYWYQQILGQGPKLLIQFQNNGVVDDSQLPKDRFSAERLKGVDSTLKIQPAKLEDSAVYLCASSLVWGTTDTQYFGPGTRLTVL.

J is TRBJ2-5 and V is TRBV18; perhaps TRBD1 as D (5 bases). Trimming took 1 base from V and 1 from J, leaving 10 bases between them. The CDR3 covers 15 residues. Germline values: CDR1 KGHSH, CDR2 LQKENI. The CDR3 DNA is TGTGCCAGCTCACCACTGACAACAGGCCAAGAGACCCAGTACTTC. Translated: CASSPLTTGQETQYF.

The chain combines TRBV6-5 with TRBJ2-7; 11 bases align to TRBD2. V lost 1 base, J lost 3 bases, and 5 bases stayed unmatched. This CDR3 is 16 amino acids long. Germline V gene lookup returns CDR1 MNHEY and CDR2 SVGAGI. As DNA, the CDR3 is TGTGCCAGCAGTTACTTATCCCTAGCGGGGGGCTACGAGCAGTACTTC. Residues: CASSYLSLAGGYEQYF.

The chain uses TRBV6-5 and TRBJ2-7; 11 nucleotides line up with TRBD2. The junction had 7 bases not matched to a gene; V was cut back by 7 bases and J by 2 bases. CDR1 and CDR2 (germline): MNHEY, SVGAGI. The CDR3 is 15 residues long. CDR3 residues: CASTTTSGVPYEQYF. The CDR3 DNA follows: TGTGCCAGCACCACGACTAGCGGGGTCCCCTACGAGCAGTACTTC.

V is TRBV2 and J is TRBJ1-1; D is unresolved. CDR1 and CDR2 (germline): SNHLY, FYNNEI. The CDR3 runs to 14 residues. The V end was cut by 4 bases, the J end by 0 bases, with 9 bases between. The CDR3 sequence: CASSGGQLNTEAFF. CDR3 in DNA: TGTGCCAGCAGTGGAGGGCAGCTGAACACTGAAGCTTTCTTT.

V usage is TRBV6-5 and J usage is TRBJ2-7; a possible D gene is TRBD1 (6 bases). Per the germline V gene, CDR1 is MNHEY and CDR2 is SVGAGI. The V end lost 5 bases, the J end lost 1 base, and 15 bases lay between the germline ends. This CDR3 has 15 residues. CDR3 sequence reads: CASSQPGTPSYEQYF. The CDR3 DNA follows: TGTGCCAGCAGTCAACCCGGGACACCTTCCTACGAGCAGTACTTC.

This clone was counted a single time. The rearrangement joins TRBV7-2 to TRBJ2-4, with 8 nucleotides matching TRBD2. Per the germline V gene, CDR1 is SGHTA and CDR2 is FQGNSA. Trimming removed 5 bases from V and 7 bases from J; junction bases left unmatched: 13. This CDR3 is 16 amino acids long. The CDR3 loop is CASSAPGSGVGNIQYF. Here the CDR3 DNA reads TGTGCCAGCAGCGCCCCCGGTAGCGGGGTGGGGAACATTCAGTACTTC.

The rearrangement links TRBV2 to TRBJ2-5, with a weak D call TRBD1 (6 bases). The germline V and J ends were trimmed by 7 bases and 2 bases, with 11 bases remaining between them. Looked up from germline, CDR1 is SNHLY and CDR2 is FYNNEI. This CDR3 spans 13 amino acids. The CDR3 coding sequence is TGTGCCAGCACAGGACAGACTCAAGAGACCCAGTACTTC. Translation: CASTGQTQETQYF.

This clone has only one observation. The chain recombines TRBV6-1 with TRBJ1-5; 8 bases line up with TRBD1. CDR1 is MNHNS and CDR2 is SASEGT in the germline V gene. The CDR3 totals 14 residues. The J segment lost 5 bases and the V segment lost 6 bases, leaving 6 bases of the junction unmatched. CDR3 DNA sequence: TGTGCCAGCAGCCCGGACAGGGAGTATCAGCCCCAGCATTTT. Translated, it gives CASSPDREYQPQHF.

The V gene is TRBV9, the J gene TRBJ1-6; TRBD1 matches at 7 bases. V was clipped by 4 bases and J by 7 bases; unmatched bases: 5. Germline V CDR1 and CDR2: SGDLS, YYNGEE. The CDR3 sequence is 14 residues long. The CDR3 protein is CASSLQGWNSPLHF. In DNA, the CDR3 is TGTGCCAGCAGCTTACAGGGGTGGAATTCACCCCTCCACTTT.

The table lists this clone with a count of one. The chain recombines TRBV4-3 with TRBJ2-7; D perhaps matches TRBD1 (6 bases). Germline assignment: CDR1 LGHNA and CDR2 YSLEER. There are 14 residues in the CDR3. Between the trimmed V and J ends, which lost 4 bases and 3 bases, there was a span of 13 bases. The CDR3 DNA reads as TGCGCCAGCAGCCCCCGGACAGAGCTCTACGAGCAGTACTTC. Translation gives CASSPRTELYEQYF.